These T cell receptor beta chains were read from a single sample in a study of CD8+ T cells in alopecia areata. This table comes from immunoSEQ multiplex PCR, and its TCRdb copy is limited to in-frame clones, with some not included. This sample carries about 140,000 clones, about 60% of them seen once, and the ten largest clones take 5% to 7.5%. The material sequenced was CD4+ T cells sorted from blood, taken at week 0. The receptor source for this set is a human donor with alopecia areata. The CDR3 runs from the conserved cysteine through the conserved F or W. Fields, in order: J gene, clone size, D gene, V gene, CDR3 DNA, CDR3 protein. D genes are given only for firm matches. Size is omitted from some rows. Given values are once, few, many or a class for expanded clones.

J: TRBJ1-4
size: few
D: .
V: TRBV9
DNA: TGTGCCAGCAGCCCAAGAGGGGGGAGTAATGAAAAACTGTTTTTT
CDR3: CASSPRGGSNEKLFF

J: TRBJ2-1
size: few
D: .
V: TRBV11-2
DNA: TGTGCCAGCAGCTTGGTGACTGAGCAGTTCTTC
CDR3: CASSLVTEQFF

J: TRBJ2-5
size: .
D: TRBD2
V: TRBV29-1
DNA: TGCAGCGTTGTCCAGGGAGGGGAGACCCAGTACTTC
CDR3: CSVVQGGETQYF

J: TRBJ1-2
size: .
D: .
V: TRBV6-5
DNA: TGTGCCAGCAGACTCGACCCTAACTATGGCTACACCTTC
CDR3: CASRLDPNYGYTF

J: TRBJ1-1
size: few
D: .
V: TRBV19
DNA: TGTGCCAGTAGTGACTACGGTGGTGTGAACACTGAAGCTTTCTTT
CDR3: CASSDYGGVNTEAFF

J: TRBJ2-7
size: .
D: .
V: TRBV2
DNA: TGTGCCAGCAGTCCGCCCGACAGGCTCGACGAGCAGTACTTC
CDR3: CASSPPDRLDEQYF

J: TRBJ2-1
size: few
D: .
V: TRBV5-6
DNA: TGTGCCAGCAGCTTGAACAATGAGCAGTTCTTC
CDR3: CASSLNNEQFF

J: TRBJ2-5
size: .
D: TRBD1
V: TRBV7-9
DNA: TGTGCCAGCAGCGCCAGGGGGCGCGGAGAGACCCAGTACTTC
CDR3: CASSARGRGETQYF

J: TRBJ1-1
size: .
D: .
V: TRBV30
DNA: TGTGCCTGGAGTGAAGACACCGGGGCACGATCGGGAGCTTTCTTT
CDR3: CAWSEDTGARSGAFF

J: TRBJ2-7
size: .
D: .
V: TRBV5-6
DNA: TGTGCCAGCAGCACGTCGGGCGAGCAGTACTTC
CDR3: CASSTSGEQYF

J: TRBJ1-4
size: few
D: .
V: TRBV7-9
DNA: TGTGCCAGCAGCCCCGGAAGCGTACCGACCTCAACTAATGAAAAACTGTTTTTT
CDR3: CASSPGSVPTSTNEKLFF

J: TRBJ2-3
size: .
D: .
V: TRBV2
DNA: TGTGCCAGCAGAGAGCAAGATACGCAGTATTTT
CDR3: CASREQDTQYF

J: TRBJ1-4
size: once
D: .
V: TRBV5-4
DNA: TGTGCCAGCAGCTTGGACCGGACGGGAAAACTGTTTTTT
CDR3: CASSLDRTGKLFF

J: TRBJ1-2
size: .
D: .
V: TRBV27
DNA: TGTGCCAGCAAGGGGGGGGCGGCCGGCTATGGCTACACCTTC
CDR3: CASKGGAAGYGYTF

J: TRBJ1-2
size: few
D: .
V: TRBV30
DNA: TGTGCCTGCAGGGGCGATGGCTACACCTTC
CDR3: CACRGDGYTF

J: TRBJ2-5
size: .
D: TRBD1
V: TRBV5-4
DNA: TGTGCCAGCAGCTCTGACAGGGCCACTCTCGGAGGAGCCCAGTACTTC
CDR3: CASSSDRATLGGAQYF

J: TRBJ1-2
size: once
D: .
V: TRBV27
DNA: TGTGCCAGCAGTTTATCGAGCGGGGCCCATGGCTACACCTTC
CDR3: CASSLSSGAHGYTF

J: TRBJ2-4
size: .
D: .
V: TRBV7-9
DNA: TGTGCCAGCAGCTTGAGTCCGGAGGGAGGAAACATTCAGTACTTC
CDR3: CASSLSPEGGNIQYF

J: TRBJ1-6
size: .
D: TRBD1
V: TRBV11-2
DNA: TGTGCCAGCAGCTTCGACAGGGGTGGTCCACCCCTCCACTTT
CDR3: CASSFDRGGPPLHF

J: TRBJ2-5
size: .
D: .
V: TRBV7-8
DNA: TGTGCCAGCAGCCTAGGATTTAGGGAGACCCAGTACTTC
CDR3: CASSLGFRETQYF

J: TRBJ2-1
size: .
D: TRBD2
V: TRBV6-5
DNA: TGTGCCAGCAGTTACTCGATCTATAGCGGGGTGAATGAGCAGTTCTTC
CDR3: CASSYSIYSGVNEQFF

J: TRBJ1-4
size: .
D: .
V: TRBV7-9
DNA: TGTGCCAGCAGCCCTCAAGAGGTCGGCGGTGAAAAACTGTTTTTT
CDR3: CASSPQEVGGEKLFF

J: TRBJ2-5
size: .
D: .
V: TRBV15
DNA: TGTGCCACCAGCAGGGGTCAGATCCAAGAGACCCAGTACTTC
CDR3: CATSRGQIQETQYF

J: TRBJ1-2
size: .
D: TRBD1
V: TRBV5-1
DNA: TGCGCCAGCAGCCCTAACGCAGGGGGCTACGGCTACACCTTC
CDR3: CASSPNAGGYGYTF

J: TRBJ2-5
size: .
D: .
V: TRBV30
DNA: TGTGCCTGGAGTCTAACAGGAGGGGAGACCCAGTACTTC
CDR3: CAWSLTGGETQYF

J: TRBJ1-2
size: .
D: .
V: TRBV29-1
DNA: TGCAGCGTTTGGGACCTAACCTATGGCTACACCTTC
CDR3: CSVWDLTYGYTF

J: TRBJ2-5
size: few
D: TRBD2
V: TRBV5-1
DNA: TGCGCCAGCAGCTTGGGGCAGCGGGACGTCCAAGAGACCCAGTACTTC
CDR3: CASSLGQRDVQETQYF

J: TRBJ1-5
size: once
D: .
V: TRBV7-9
DNA: TGTGCCAGCAGCCGCGCTAGCGGGGGGGCACCTGAGAATCAGCCCCAGCATTTT
CDR3: CASSRASGGAPENQPQHF

J: TRBJ2-3
size: .
D: .
V: TRBV9
DNA: TGTGCCAGCAGCGTAGATGACGGATTCACAGATACGCAGTATTTT
CDR3: CASSVDDGFTDTQYF

J: TRBJ1-3
size: few
D: TRBD1
V: TRBV29-1
DNA: TGCAGCGTATCGGGACAGGGGGGAAACACCATATATTTT
CDR3: CSVSGQGGNTIYF

J: TRBJ2-3
size: .
D: .
V: TRBV15
DNA: TGTGCCACCAGCTCATCCGGGGGCGGAGATACGCAGTATTTT
CDR3: CATSSSGGGDTQYF

J: TRBJ1-1
size: .
D: TRBD1
V: TRBV30
DNA: TGTGCCTGGAGTTTAGACAGGGTCACTGAAGCTTTCTTT
CDR3: CAWSLDRVTEAFF

J: TRBJ2-7
size: few
D: .
V: TRBV11-3
DNA: TGTGCCAGCAGCCCAATCAGGGGAAGGTACGAGCAGTACTTC
CDR3: CASSPIRGRYEQYF

J: TRBJ2-3
size: .
D: TRBD1
V: TRBV30
DNA: TGTGCCTGGAGCCGGGGGCAGGGGGCGTACACAGATACGCAGTATTTT
CDR3: CAWSRGQGAYTDTQYF

J: TRBJ2-5
size: few
D: .
V: TRBV6-6
DNA: TGTGCCAGCAGTTACTCAGGAGAACAAGAGACCCAGTACTTC
CDR3: CASSYSGEQETQYF

J: TRBJ2-1
size: .
D: .
V: TRBV28
DNA: TGTGCCAGCAGTCCCCTGAATTGGAACAATGAGCAGTTCTTC
CDR3: CASSPLNWNNEQFF

J: TRBJ2-5
size: .
D: .
V: TRBV7-9
DNA: TGTGCCAGCAGCTTAGGTATACAGTACCAAGAGACCCAGTACTTC
CDR3: CASSLGIQYQETQYF

J: TRBJ1-1
size: few
D: .
V: TRBV29-1
DNA: TGCAGCGTTGAAGTCGTCGATCCTGAAGCTTTCTTT
CDR3: CSVEVVDPEAFF

J: TRBJ2-4
size: .
D: TRBD1
V: TRBV6-1
DNA: TGTGCCAGCAGTGATTTGGCAGGGGGCGCAGGGAACATTCAGTACTTC
CDR3: CASSDLAGGAGNIQYF

J: TRBJ1-1
size: few
D: .
V: TRBV5-6
DNA: TGTGCCAGCAGCTTCGGGACTGAAGCTTTCTTT
CDR3: CASSFGTEAFF

J: TRBJ2-1
size: .
D: .
V: TRBV30
DNA: TGTGCCTGGGGAAGGGACTTTGAGCAGTTCTTC
CDR3: CAWGRDFEQFF

J: TRBJ2-7
size: .
D: .
V: TRBV29-1
DNA: TGCAGCGTTGCCTCTAGCTACGAGCAGTACTTC
CDR3: CSVASSYEQYF

J: TRBJ2-7
size: .
D: TRBD1
V: TRBV11-1
DNA: TGTGCCAGCAGCTTCGACAGGGTCCACGAGCAGTACTTC
CDR3: CASSFDRVHEQYF

J: TRBJ2-1
size: .
D: .
V: TRBV19
DNA: TGTGCCAGTAGTACGGGCTTGAGTGGGCAGTTCTTC
CDR3: CASSTGLSGQFF

J: TRBJ2-2
size: .
D: .
V: TRBV6-5
DNA: TGTGCCAGCAGCCCCCTCTCGGCGGGGAGCGGGGAGCTGTTTTTT
CDR3: CASSPLSAGSGELFF

J: TRBJ1-4
size: once
D: TRBD1
V: TRBV2
DNA: TGTGTTACCGGGACAGGGACGGAAAAACTGTTTTTT
CDR3: CVTGTGTEKLFF

J: TRBJ2-5
size: .
D: .
V: TRBV10-3
DNA: TGTGCCATCAGTGAGGGGGAAGAGACCCAGTACTTC
CDR3: CAISEGEETQYF

J: TRBJ1-2
size: few
D: TRBD1
V: TRBV29-1
DNA: TGCAGCGTTGCCGGACAGGCTCGAAGGCCCAACTATGGCTACACCTTC
CDR3: CSVAGQARRPNYGYTF

J: TRBJ1-3
size: .
D: .
V: TRBV15
DNA: TGTGCCACCAGCAGAGCGGGGACGGAATACTCTGGAAACACCATATATTTT
CDR3: CATSRAGTEYSGNTIYF

J: TRBJ1-2
size: .
D: .
V: TRBV7-9
DNA: TGTGCCAGCAGCGGCGACGGCTACACCTTC
CDR3: CASSGDGYTF

J: TRBJ2-3
size: .
D: .
V: TRBV6-5
DNA: TGTGCCAGCAGTTACAAAACAGGGACAGATACGCAGTATTTT
CDR3: CASSYKTGTDTQYF